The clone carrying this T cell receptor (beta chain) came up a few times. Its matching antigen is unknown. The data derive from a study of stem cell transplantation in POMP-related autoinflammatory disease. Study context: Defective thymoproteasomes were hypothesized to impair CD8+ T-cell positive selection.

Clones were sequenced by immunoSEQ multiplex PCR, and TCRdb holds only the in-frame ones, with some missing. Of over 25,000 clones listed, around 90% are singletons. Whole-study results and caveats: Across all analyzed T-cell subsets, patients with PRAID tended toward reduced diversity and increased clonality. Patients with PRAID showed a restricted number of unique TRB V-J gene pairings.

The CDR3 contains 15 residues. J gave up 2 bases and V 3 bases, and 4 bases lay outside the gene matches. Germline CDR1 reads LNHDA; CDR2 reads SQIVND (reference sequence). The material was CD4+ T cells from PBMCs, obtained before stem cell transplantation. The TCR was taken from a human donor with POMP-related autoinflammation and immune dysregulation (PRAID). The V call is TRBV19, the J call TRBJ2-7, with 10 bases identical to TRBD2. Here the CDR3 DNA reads TGTGCCAGTAGTATTAGCGGGAGGTTTGCCTACGAGCAGTACTTC. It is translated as CASSISGRFAYEQYF.